This TCR beta chain was retrieved from a study of T cell changes during pregnancy in multiple sclerosis. The table came from immunoSEQ multiplex PCR; TCRdb's copy has only in-frame clones and leaves some out. Altogether almost 50,000 clones are present, roughly nine tenths being singletons, with the ten largest covering roughly 10%. The count of this clone is one. CDR3 length: 15 amino acids. The V segment lost 4 bases and the J segment 7 bases; nucleotides outside the gene matches: 10. Germline CDR1 and CDR2: SGHKS and YYEKEE (reference sequence). This sequence joins TRBV5-5 and TRBJ1-5, with 8 bases fitting TRBD1. Sequencing used CD8+ T cells from peripheral blood mononuclear cells, obtained after pregnancy. The sequence was collected from a female donor with multiple sclerosis, enrolled in a pregnancy study. CDR3 DNA: TGTGCCAGCAGCCGAACGACAGGGGAGGTGCAGCCCCAGCATTTT. Encoded protein: CASSRTTGEVQPQHF.